Listed below are T cell receptor beta chains from one sample, sequenced in a study of blood T cell repertoires in COVID-19. This table comes from immunoSEQ multiplex PCR, and its TCRdb copy is limited to in-frame clones, with some not included. The sample holds hundreds of thousands of clones, more than 75% seen once. The specimen sequenced was PBMCs or T cells enriched from blood (not recorded which). All receptors come from a woman in her fifties or sixties who had recovered from COVID-19. Each CDR3 is given with its conserved first and last residue. A D gene is named only where the DNA matches it firmly. The size of a clone is reported for some rows only, either as once, few or many, or as a class for expanded clones.

V	J	size	length	D	DNA	CDR3
TRBV7-8	TRBJ1-1	few	13	-	TGTGCCAGCAGCCGGGGGGCTACAGCAGAAGCTTTCTTT	CASSRGATAEAFF
TRBV28	TRBJ1-2	-	13	-	TGTGCCAGCAGTTTAGGCCAGGGGTATGGCTACACCTTC	CASSLGQGYGYTF
TRBV28	TRBJ2-3	-	15	TRBD2	TGTGCCAGCAGTCCCTCTAGCGGGGGTGCAGATACGCAGTATTTT	CASSPSSGGADTQYF
TRBV5-1	TRBJ2-3	-	15	-	TGCGCCAGCAGCTTGGCCACGGGGGTAGCAGATACGCAGTATTTT	CASSLATGVADTQYF
TRBV30	TRBJ1-1	-	13	-	TGTGCCTGGAGTATGATCGAGGACACTGAAGCTTTCTTT	CAWSMIEDTEAFF
TRBV7-2	TRBJ2-1	-	12	TRBD2	TGTGCCAGCAGCACCCCGACGGGGGGACAGTTCTTC	CASSTPTGGQFF
TRBV7-9	TRBJ1-6	-	13	-	TGTGCCAGCAGCTATAACCCCCCGGGGCCCCTCCACTTT	CASSYNPPGPLHF
TRBV27	TRBJ1-2	-	15	-	TGTGCCAGCAGTTTAGGGGCAGAACCGTACTATGGCTACACCTTC	CASSLGAEPYYGYTF
TRBV10-3	TRBJ2-3	-	16	TRBD1	TGTGCCATCAGTGAAACCGGGACAGGGTATAAAGATACGCAGTATTTT	CAISETGTGYKDTQYF
TRBV5-6	TRBJ2-5	-	14	TRBD1	TGTGCCAGCAGCTTAGGACAGGGTGGGGTGACCCAGTACTTC	CASSLGQGGVTQYF
TRBV19	TRBJ1-5	-	13	-	TGTGCCAGTAGTGACCGGGGGAATCAGCCCCAGCATTTT	CASSDRGNQPQHF
TRBV5-1	TRBJ2-7	-	15	TRBD1	TGCGCCAGCAGCTTGACGGACAGGGGGAAATACGAGCAGTACTTC	CASSLTDRGKYEQYF
TRBV12-3/TRBV12-4	TRBJ1-5	once	12	-	TGTGCCAGCTCGGAGTTTGGTCAGCCCCAGCATTTT	CASSEFGQPQHF
TRBV7-9	TRBJ1-4	-	14	TRBD1	TGTGCCAGCAGCCAAGGACAGGGGCGTGAAAAACTGTTTTTT	CASSQGQGREKLFF
TRBV3-1/TRBV3-2	TRBJ2-2	once	14	-	TGTGCCAGCAGCCTAGGACAGAACACCGGGGAGCTGTTTTTT	CASSLGQNTGELFF
TRBV5-8	TRBJ1-4	-	16	-	TGTGCCAGCAGAAAGCTTGTACAGGCAACTAATGAAAAACTGTTTTTT	CASRKLVQATNEKLFF
TRBV30	TRBJ1-2	-	13	TRBD1	TGTGCCGGGACAGACGACTCTAACTATGGCTACACCTTC	CAGTDDSNYGYTF
TRBV2	TRBJ1-5	few	16	-	TGTGCCAGCAGTGAAGGCGCGGGGGGACTCGGTCAGCCCCAGCATTTT	CASSEGAGGLGQPQHF
TRBV28	TRBJ2-3	-	15	TRBD2	TGTGCCAGCAGTCGTAGCGGGGGGCTGACAGATACGCAGTATTTT	CASSRSGGLTDTQYF
TRBV28	TRBJ1-6	-	16	TRBD1	TGTGCCAGCAGCCCCCGGGACAGGGGTCTTGCTTCACCCCTCCACTTT	CASSPRDRGLASPLHF
TRBV5-3	TRBJ1-2	few	14	TRBD1	TGTGCCAGAAGTCGGCCCACAGGGGGCATTGGCTACACCTTC	CARSRPTGGIGYTF
TRBV15	TRBJ1-4	-	16	-	TGTGCCACCAGCAGAGATAGCCCGAGAAGGCAGGAAAAACTGTTTTTT	CATSRDSPRRQEKLFF
TRBV28	TRBJ1-2	-	14	-	TGTGCCAGTTCGAGTGGGGGGTCCTACTATGGCTACACCTTC	CASSSGGSYYGYTF